The source of this T cell receptor beta chain is a study of blood T cell repertoires in COVID-19. On the study more broadly: Acute and convalescent COVID-19 specimens originated in the United States, Italy and Spain. In each case, the material was cDNA or gDNA derived from T cells, B-cell-depleted T cells, or PBMCs.

Germline V CDR1 and CDR2: SEHNR, FQNEAQ (reference sequence). V was shortened by 2 bases and J by 4 bases, with 19 bases between the two germline ends. The length of the CDR3 is 17 residues. Per the study methods: Amplified reference gene primers provided the basis for estimating nucleated cell counts. Generated by immunoSEQ multiplex PCR, the TCRdb table keeps only in-frame clones and is missing some. D and trimming were read from the DNA, whereas the V and J calls and clone size are those reported in that table. The data show around 220,000 clones, approximately 79% seen once. This rearrangement joins TRBV7-9 to TRBJ2-3; a weak D match, TRBD2 (6 bases). The source material was peripheral blood. The TCR originated in a woman of 80 years or more with active or convalescent COVID-19. CDR3 protein: CASSLYGGREWADTQYF. CDR3 nucleotides: TGTGCCAGCAGCTTATACGGGGGACGGGAGTGGGCAGATACGCAGTATTTT.